This TCR beta chain originates from a study of control samples from healthy donors and cancer patients. Trimming pared 2 bases from V and 2 bases from J, leaving 9 bases between. The germline gives CDR1 MNHNY, CDR2 SVGAGI (reference sequence). CDR3 length equals 14 residues. Assay used: immunoSEQ multiplex PCR; TCRdb lists only in-frame clones, some missing. Of almost 95,000 clones detected, approximately 90% appear once; the ten largest clones hold over 3%. The rearrangement joins TRBV6-6 to TRBJ1-2; no firm D call. The TCR sequence derives from a woman between 18 and 30 years old in good health. Sequenced: blood. The CDR3 DNA sequence: TGTGCCAGCAGTTACGAGGGCAGGAACTATGGCTACACCTTC. Translation gives CASSYEGRNYGYTF.